These T cell receptor beta chains were read from a single sample in a study of blood T cells in healthy people across ages. TCRdb used MiXCR to reprocess the 5' RACE reads, holding one entry per CDR3 protein. The data hold 890,000 or so distinct CDR3 sequences, with less than 80% observed a single time. Sequencing was carried out using blood. The receptors come from a man aged 25-45 years in good health. Each CDR3 is given with its conserved first and last residue. Clone size appears in some rows only: once, few, many, or a class for an expanded clone.

size: -
J: TRBJ1-6
V: TRBV6-5
CDR3: CASSYRGTGAATPLHF

size: -
J: TRBJ2-5
V: TRBV7-9
CDR3: CTSSLVTAGLETQYF

size: -
J: TRBJ2-7
V: TRBV28
CDR3: CASSAGTVTYEQYF

size: -
J: TRBJ2-7
V: TRBV6-2/TRBV6-3
CDR3: CASSLGRRAFYEQYF

size: -
J: TRBJ2-1
V: TRBV27
CDR3: CASSYQRGGRGYNEQFF

size: few
J: TRBJ2-3
V: TRBV28
CDR3: CASSFRLAGGSTDTQYF

size: -
J: TRBJ1-6
V: TRBV9
CDR3: CASSVGGKYAPLHF

size: few
J: TRBJ2-1
V: TRBV20-1
CDR3: CSARDSAGHEQFF

size: once
J: TRBJ2-7
V: TRBV7-2
CDR3: CASSWDMAYEQYF

size: -
J: TRBJ2-5
V: TRBV30
CDR3: CAWSGSGKEQYF

size: -
J: TRBJ1-1
V: TRBV2
CDR3: CASSEETGRYTEAFF

size: -
J: TRBJ1-2
V: TRBV28
CDR3: CASSFPLRDRGPSDYGYTF

size: few
J: TRBJ2-3
V: TRBV4-2
CDR3: CASSQDVGGGTDTQYF

size: -
J: TRBJ2-5
V: TRBV27
CDR3: CASSHGGVGEQYF

size: -
J: TRBJ2-7
V: TRBV27
CDR3: CASSFLLAGGPGEQYF

size: few
J: TRBJ2-5
V: TRBV20-1
CDR3: CSAAGTVQETQYF

size: -
J: TRBJ1-6
V: TRBV7-2
CDR3: CASSLAPSNPLHF

size: -
J: TRBJ2-6
V: TRBV4-3
CDR3: CASSQDPRYGLSGANVLTF

size: -
J: TRBJ1-2
V: TRBV5-5
CDR3: CASSLATGTNYGYTF

size: -
J: TRBJ1-2
V: TRBV29-1
CDR3: CSVESSDRGLRGGYTF

size: -
J: TRBJ1-6
V: TRBV9
CDR3: CASSVEAGSPLHF

size: -
J: TRBJ2-3
V: TRBV7-9
CDR3: CASSAPSGGADTQYF

size: -
J: TRBJ2-1
V: TRBV10-3
CDR3: CAISTANYNEQFF

size: few
J: TRBJ1-2
V: TRBV6-1
CDR3: CASSELGLGLQGPLYGYTF

size: -
J: TRBJ2-7
V: TRBV18
CDR3: CASSQGYLGYEQYF

size: -
J: TRBJ2-1
V: TRBV4-3
CDR3: CASSPATGADYNEQFF

size: -
J: TRBJ2-5
V: TRBV4-2
CDR3: CASSQEGWGTGNQETQYF

size: -
J: TRBJ2-1
V: TRBV20-1
CDR3: CSVRRLAISYNEQFF

size: few
J: TRBJ2-7
V: TRBV10-3
CDR3: CAISDTRVGEQYF

size: -
J: TRBJ2-7
V: TRBV27
CDR3: CASSPWDRWYEQYF

size: -
J: TRBJ2-7
V: TRBV6-5
CDR3: CASSSPGTGASYEQYF

size: -
J: TRBJ2-1
V: TRBV29-1
CDR3: CSVVRNEQFF

size: -
J: -
V: TRBV9
CDR3: CASSVSKTGETQYF

size: -
J: TRBJ1-2
V: TRBV28
CDR3: CASSLTATFTNYGYTF

size: -
J: TRBJ2-5
V: TRBV15
CDR3: CATSRDTLRETQYF

size: -
J: TRBJ2-1
V: TRBV10-3
CDR3: CAISDGYASGDEQFF

size: -
J: TRBJ2-3
V: TRBV29-1
CDR3: CSVEGESGSTDTQYF

size: -
J: -
V: TRBV7-2
CDR3: CASSYKTGTSGGSHEQYF

size: -
J: TRBJ2-3
V: TRBV5-1
CDR3: CASSPDWGAKDTQYF

size: few
J: TRBJ2-7
V: TRBV7-8
CDR3: CASSTLQGTYEQYF

size: once
J: TRBJ2-3
V: TRBV29-1
CDR3: CSVDKQSTDAQYF

size: -
J: -
V: TRBV4-2
CDR3: CASSQGMDGADYEQYF

size: -
J: TRBJ2-4
V: TRBV12-3/TRBV12-4
CDR3: CASGYRDLAKNIQYF

size: -
J: TRBJ2-1
V: TRBV25-1
CDR3: CASSDLGVVRNEQFF

size: -
J: TRBJ2-1
V: TRBV20-1
CDR3: CSAKAGYEQFF

size: -
J: TRBJ2-5
V: TRBV6-2/TRBV6-3
CDR3: CASSYSGVRGQETQYF

size: -
J: TRBJ2-1
V: TRBV20-1
CDR3: CSARGTSGAGLGSYNEQFF

size: -
J: TRBJ2-7
V: TRBV2
CDR3: CASSPITAPSYEQYF

size: -
J: TRBJ2-7
V: TRBV28
CDR3: CASSRTNSYEQYF

size: -
J: TRBJ2-5
V: TRBV7-9
CDR3: CASSLHDTQETQYF

size: once
J: TRBJ1-2
V: TRBV20-1
CDR3: CSAAPGQGGYGYTF

size: -
J: -
V: TRBV29-1
CDR3: CSVMGGKETQYF

size: few
J: TRBJ1-1
V: TRBV20-1
CDR3: CSARDRGNMNTEAFF

size: -
J: TRBJ2-5
V: TRBV5-5
CDR3: CASSLGQYRQETQYF